This TCR beta chain was profiled in a study of T cell responses to AZD1222 COVID-19 vaccine (dated by TCRdb to the early 2020s). At the level of the whole study: TCR sequencing was performed for roughly 250 trial participants, of whom approximately 200 were given two doses of AZD1222 and roughly 25 were given two doses of MenACWY control vaccine. Trial participants were enrolled by age into 18-55, 56-69 and 70-plus year subgroups, with 148, 28 and 57 TCR-sequenced participants respectively. The paper as a whole reports these results and caveats: Reportedly, close to half of the unique spike-specific TCRs recognized epitopes lying outside the regions that are mutated in the B.1.351 and B.1.1.7 variants. CD4 TCRs associated with the vaccine covered the entire spike protein, and the dominant responses were in regions 160-218 and 743-854. Because no samples from the day 14 peak response were available, repertoires could be characterized only after the peak T cell response. A significant rise in spike-specific TCR breadth and depth was observed after two AZD1222 doses relative to day 0 and relative to MenACWY recipients. Most participants were white British and females outnumbered males, and the authors suggested that clonal diversity may have been underestimated. The 56-69-year group was small, and its depth increase did not reach significance, likely because of low power. Conclusions about previously exposed vaccinees were limited because only six AZD1222 recipients were SARS-CoV-2 seropositive at baseline.

The V end gives up 0 bases and the J end 5 bases, leaving 9 bases in the junction not matched to a gene. The CDR3 goes from the cysteine to the phenylalanine over 16 residues. Of the read, only the CDR3 DNA is kept; its 48 bases are in frame from base 1. From a lookup of the germline V gene (reference sequence), CDR1 and CDR2 are LNHNV and YYDKDF. Concerning this clone itself: It lacks a known antigen. Base qualities were left out, and no much larger clone turns up one base away.

The sample's time point label is to be understood as: baseline before first vaccination. In the paper's terms, the treatment or condition label means: meningococcal conjugate vaccine given as trial control. Vaccinee samples were obtained from the UK trials COV001 and COV002, which included a single-blind randomized controlled phase 2/3 trial of AZD1222 (ChAdOx1 nCoV-19) in healthy adults. For TCRbeta chain sequencing, PBMC samples from trial participants were taken at day 0 and at day 28 after the second dose. The CDR3 regions of human TCRbeta chains were analyzed by immunosequencing. The study's processing was this. Repertoire TCRs were matched against a reference library of SARS-CoV-2-specific TCRs generated with the MIRA antigen-specificity platform. Breadth meant the fraction of unique TCRs that were SARS-CoV-2-associated, whereas depth meant the fraction of total T cells that were SARS-CoV-2-associated. Each spike-specific TCR was assigned to its reactive spike region and to a CD4 or CD8 class using the MIRA data. Log10-transformed breadth and depth values were compared by one-way ANOVA with Sidak's multiple comparisons tests. The table comes from immuneACCESS by way of TCRdb, which keeps in-frame sequences with V and J called. Part of the clones is missing from these tables; in studies checked, under half for an unresolved V gene and the rest for unknown reasons. That table is the source of V, J and clone size, and D and trimming were worked out from the DNA. For this sample there are 100,000 to 150,000 clones; about 90% appear just once. The top ten hold around 4.5% of the sample.

The sample was peripheral blood, taken on day 0 of MenACWY control vaccination. The TCR comes from an adult in good health. In this chain, TRBV15 is recombined with TRBJ2-7; a stretch of 8 junction bases matches TRBD2. The CDR3 reads CATSRDLASGSDEQYF. The nucleotide sequence is given as TGTGCCACCAGCAGAGATCTGGCTAGCGGGTCCGACGAGCAGTACTTC.